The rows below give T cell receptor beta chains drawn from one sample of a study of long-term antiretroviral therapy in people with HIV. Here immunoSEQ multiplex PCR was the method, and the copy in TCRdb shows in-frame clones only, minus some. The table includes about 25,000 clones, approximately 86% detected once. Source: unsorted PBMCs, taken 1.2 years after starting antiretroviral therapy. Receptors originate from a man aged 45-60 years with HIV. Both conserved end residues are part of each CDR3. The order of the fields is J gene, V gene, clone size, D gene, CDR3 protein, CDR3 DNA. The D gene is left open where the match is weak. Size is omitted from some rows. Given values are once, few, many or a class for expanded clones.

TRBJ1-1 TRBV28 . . CASSGWGANYPTEAFF TGTGCCAGCAGTGGATGGGGGGCTAACTACCCCACTGAAGCTTTCTTT
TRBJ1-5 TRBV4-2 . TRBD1 CASSQEGQGSNQPQHF TGTGCCAGCAGCCAAGAGGGACAGGGTAGCAATCAGCCCCAGCATTTT
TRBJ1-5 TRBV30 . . CAWSVLLENQPQHF TGTGCCTGGAGTGTACTACTAGAAAATCAGCCCCAGCATTTT
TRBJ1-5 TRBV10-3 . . CAISESNQPQHF TGTGCCATCAGTGAAAGCAATCAGCCCCAGCATTTT
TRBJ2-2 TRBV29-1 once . CSVERLDNTGELFF TGCAGCGTTGAACGGCTAGATAACACCGGGGAGCTGTTTTTT
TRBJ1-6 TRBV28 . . CASSGRGNSPLHF TGTGCCAGCAGCGGACGAGGGAATTCACCCCTCCACTTT
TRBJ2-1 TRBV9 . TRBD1 CASSGGQGPYNEQFF TGTGCCAGCAGCGGGGGACAGGGACCCTACAATGAGCAGTTCTTC
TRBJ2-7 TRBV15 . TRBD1 CATSSAGQGGTYEQYF TGTGCCACCAGCAGCGCAGGACAGGGGGGAACCTACGAGCAGTACTTC
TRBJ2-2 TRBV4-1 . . CASSLLTGTGELFF TGCGCCAGCAGCCTCTTGACAGGCACCGGGGAGCTGTTTTTT
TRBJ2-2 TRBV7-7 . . CASSFLGNTGELFF TGTGCTAGCAGCTTTTTAGGAAACACCGGGGAGCTGTTTTTT
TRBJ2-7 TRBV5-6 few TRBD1 CASSWDRSSYEQYF TGTGCCAGCAGCTGGGACAGGAGCTCCTACGAGCAGTACTTC
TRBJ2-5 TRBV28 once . CASSLTITQETQYF TGTGCCAGCAGTTTGACTATAACCCAAGAGACCCAGTACTTC
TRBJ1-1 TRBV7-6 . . CASSPQSGGMNTEAFF TGTGCCAGCAGCCCACAAAGTGGGGGTATGAACACTGAAGCTTTCTTT
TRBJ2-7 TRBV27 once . CASSLGRNYEQYF TGTGCCAGCAGTTTAGGGCGGAACTACGAGCAGTACTTC
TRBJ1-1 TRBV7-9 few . CASSSQGRFTEAFF TGTGCCAGCAGCTCCCAGGGGAGGTTCACTGAAGCTTTCTTT
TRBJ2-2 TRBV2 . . CASSLGQTNTGELFF TGTGCCAGCAGCCTGGGACAAACGAACACCGGGGAGCTGTTTTTT
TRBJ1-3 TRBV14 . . CASSALGPSGNTIYF TGTGCCAGCAGCGCTCTTGGGCCCTCTGGAAACACCATATATTTT
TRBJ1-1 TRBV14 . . CASSQDWGNTEAFF TGTGCCAGCAGCCAAGATTGGGGAAACACTGAAGCTTTCTTT
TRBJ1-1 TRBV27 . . CASSSPVNREAFF TGTGCCAGCAGTTCCCCCGTGAACAGAGAAGCTTTCTTT
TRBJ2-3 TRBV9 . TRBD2 CASGRAGGHTDTQYF TGTGCCAGCGGAAGAGCGGGGGGGCACACAGATACGCAGTATTTT
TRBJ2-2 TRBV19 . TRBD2 CASSASGGNGELFF TGTGCCAGTTCAGCTAGCGGGGGAAACGGGGAGCTGTTTTTT
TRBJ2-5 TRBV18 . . CASSRTLQETQYF TGTGCCAGCTCCCGGACACTCCAAGAGACCCAGTACTTC
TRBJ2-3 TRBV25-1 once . CASSAIDSTDTQYF TGTGCCAGCAGTGCGATAGACAGCACAGATACGCAGTATTTT
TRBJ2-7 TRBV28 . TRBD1 CASSPETGALYEQYF TGTGCCAGCAGTCCCGAGACAGGGGCCCTCTACGAGCAGTACTTC
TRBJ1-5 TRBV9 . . CASSPGSMGNQPQHF TGTGCCAGCAGCCCCGGATCAATGGGCAATCAGCCCCAGCATTTT
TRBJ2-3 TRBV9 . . CASSSGSLSTDTQYF TGTGCCAGCAGCTCTGGGTCCCTGAGCACAGATACGCAGTATTTT
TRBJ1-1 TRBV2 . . CASSDWGENTEAFF TGTGCCAGCAGTGACTGGGGTGAGAACACTGAAGCTTTCTTT
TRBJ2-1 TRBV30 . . CAWSVNLSHRFF TGTGCCTGGAGTGTAAACCTTAGCCACAGATTCTTC
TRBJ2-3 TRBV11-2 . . CASSLLGGGVLTDTQYF TGTGCCAGCAGCTTACTTGGAGGGGGCGTACTCACAGATACGCAGTATTTT
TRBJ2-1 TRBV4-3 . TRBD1 CASSPRQGRGEQFF TGCGCCAGCAGCCCACGACAGGGACGGGGTGAGCAGTTCTTC
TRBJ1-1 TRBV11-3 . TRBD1 CASSLGQGKGENTEAFF TGTGCCAGCAGCCTCGGACAGGGGAAAGGGGAGAACACTGAAGCTTTCTTT
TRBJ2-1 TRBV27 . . CASSYGGNEQFF TGTGCCAGCAGTTATGGCGGGAATGAGCAGTTCTTC
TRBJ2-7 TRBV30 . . CAWSVRPSDTEQYF TGTGCCTGGAGTGTAAGGCCTTCTGACACGGAGCAGTACTTC
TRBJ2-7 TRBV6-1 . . CASTLDRPPDEQYF TGTGCCAGCACCCTAGACCGTCCCCCCGACGAGCAGTACTTC
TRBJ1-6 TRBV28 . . CASRTTGNNSPLHF TGTGCCAGCAGAACGACTGGGAATAATTCACCCCTCCACTTT
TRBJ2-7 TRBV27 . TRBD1 CASSTDRGYEQYF TGTGCCAGCAGTACGGACAGGGGCTACGAGCAGTACTTC
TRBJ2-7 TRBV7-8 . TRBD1 CASSLDDRDYEQYF TGTGCCAGCAGCTTAGACGACAGGGACTACGAGCAGTACTTC
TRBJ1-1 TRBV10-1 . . CASSDPGMNTEAFF TGCGCCAGCAGTGACCCCGGGATGAACACTGAAGCTTTCTTT
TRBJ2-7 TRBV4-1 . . CASSQAPGTTYEQYF TGCGCCAGCAGCCAAGCCCCAGGGACCACCTACGAGCAGTACTTC
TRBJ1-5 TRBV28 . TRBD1 CASSSGGPNQPQHF TGTGCCAGCAGTTCAGGGGGCCCCAATCAGCCCCAGCATTTT
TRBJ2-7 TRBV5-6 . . CASSRTGWGSSYEQYF TGTGCCAGCAGCCGGACGGGTTGGGGGAGCTCCTACGAGCAGTACTTC
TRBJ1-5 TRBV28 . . CASKGAHNQPQHF TGTGCCAGCAAGGGAGCGCACAATCAGCCCCAGCATTTT
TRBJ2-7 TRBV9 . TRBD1 CASSPGPSRDRGHEQYF TGTGCCAGCAGCCCGGGCCCTAGCCGGGACAGGGGGCACGAGCAGTACTTC